This entry lists 27 T cell receptor beta chains sequenced from one sample in a study of radiotherapy plus CTLA-4 blockade in lung cancer. Using immunoSEQ multiplex PCR, the repertoire was profiled, and TCRdb retains in-frame clones only, with some absent. The sample yields roughly 93,000 clones, approximately 78% seen once. Here the sequenced sample was peripheral blood, taken from a patient treated with radiotherapy plus ipilimumab. Source of these receptors: a human donor with non-small cell lung cancer who had a partial response to radiotherapy plus ipilimumab.

CDR3 DNA sequence: TGTGCCAGCAGAACAGGGGGCGCGGGTGAAAAACTGTTTTTT. Its translation is CASRTGGAGEKLFF. The chain couples TRBV6-6 to TRBJ1-4; 9 bases line up with TRBD1. After removal of 6 bases from V and 7 bases from J, the junction contained 6 bases not matched to a gene. There are 14 residues in the CDR3. CDR1 is MNHNY and CDR2 is SVGAGI in the germline V gene (reference sequence).

The chain uses TRBV5-1 and TRBJ2-1; weak D call: TRBD2 (6 bases). Germline assignment: CDR1 SGHRS and CDR2 YFSETQ. V was pared by 4 bases and J by 7 bases, with 15 bases between. The CDR3 contains 14 residues. The DNA for the CDR3 is TGCGCCAGCAGCGGCTCGACTAGTTTGAATGAGCAGTTCTTC. Translation: CASSGSTSLNEQFF.

The chain recombines TRBV18 with TRBJ1-1; tentative D call: TRBD1 (5 bases). The CDR3 consists of 14 residues. V was cut by 3 bases and J by 1 base, with 9 bases left in between. Looked up from germline, CDR1 is KGHSH and CDR2 is LQKENI. In DNA form, the CDR3 reads TGTGCCAGCTCACCGACAGTACCGAACACTGAAGCTTTCTTT. It yields the protein CASSPTVPNTEAFF.

This chain joins TRBV2 and TRBJ2-2, with D perhaps TRBD1 (5 bases). CDR3 length: 14 residues. Germline assignment: CDR1 SNHLY and CDR2 FYNNEI. Trimming removed 2 bases at V and 5 bases at J, with 9 bases between. CDR3 bases: TGTGCCAGCAGTGAACGACAGCTTACCGGGGAGCTGTTTTTT. Residues: CASSERQLTGELFF.

Only a few counts were recorded for this clone. The chain combines TRBV27 with TRBJ2-7; D might be TRBD1 (6 bases). Between the trimmed V and J ends, which lost 3 bases and 2 bases, there was a span of 11 bases. Per the germline V gene, CDR1 is MNHEY and CDR2 is SMNVEV (reference sequence). CDR3 length: 14 residues. The CDR3 sequence is CASSFYTGPYEQYF. The DNA for the CDR3 is TGTGCCAGCAGTTTCTACACAGGGCCCTACGAGCAGTACTTC.

This chain uses TRBV18 with TRBJ1-1; D gene uncertain. V dropped 3 bases and J dropped 6 bases, with 11 bases sitting between them. This CDR3 is 13 amino acids long. Germline CDR1 and CDR2: KGHSH and LQKENI. The DNA for the CDR3 is TGTGCCAGCTCACCCGATGCCCTACCTGAAGCTTTCTTT. Protein: CASSPDALPEAFF.

The genes are TRBV29-1 and TRBJ1-1; 7 bases line up with TRBD1. Unmatched junction bases numbered 1, after V lost 6 bases and J lost 6 bases. CDR1 and CDR2 from the germline V gene are SQVTM and ANQGSEA. CDR3 length: 10 residues. The CDR3 coding sequence is TGCAGCGTGGGGACAGCTGAAGCTTTCTTT. Translated: CSVGTAEAFF. Full variable domain (rest looked up from reference TRBV29-1 and TRBJ1-1): SAVISQKPSRDICQRGTSLTIQCQVDSQVTMMFWYRQQPGQSLTLIATANQGSEATYESGFVIDKFPISRPNLTFSTLTVSNMSPEDSSIYLCSVGTAEAFFGQGTRLTVV.

V gene TRBV9 combines with J gene TRBJ2-3; D might be TRBD2 (6 bases). Per the germline V gene, CDR1 is SGDLS and CDR2 is YYNGEE. The CDR3 covers 17 residues. The V gene lost 0 bases and the J gene lost 0 bases, with 14 bases spanning the gap. The CDR3 DNA reads TGTGCCAGCAGCGTAGTGGGGACTTCATCTAGCACAGATACGCAGTATTTT. It specifies CASSVVGTSSSTDTQYF.

The J gene is TRBJ2-2, the V gene TRBV9, with TRBD1 matching over 9 bases. Germline V gene lookup returns CDR1 SGDLS and CDR2 YYNGEE. The J segment lost 3 bases and the V segment lost 0 bases, leaving 3 bases of the junction unmatched. CDR3 size: 16 residues. CDR3 region: CASSVDGTGHTGELFF. The CDR3, as DNA: TGTGCCAGCAGCGTAGATGGGACAGGGCACACCGGGGAGCTGTTTTTT. The entire variable domain, with the rest obtained from reference TRBV9 and TRBJ2-2, is as follows: DSGVTQTPKHLITATGQRVTLRCSPRSGDLSVYWYQQSLDQGLQFLIQYYNGEERAKGNILERFSAQQFPDLHSELNLSSLELGDSALYFCASSVDGTGHTGELFFGEGSRLTVL.

This chain connects TRBV13 to TRBJ1-6; 8 bases are a match to TRBD1. The CDR3 is 15 residues long. Germline V gene sequence: CDR1 PRHDT, CDR2 FYEKMQ (reference sequence). The junction had 8 bases not matched to a gene; V was cut back by 3 bases and J by 10 bases. Here the CDR3 DNA reads TGTGCCAGCAGCTTGCCCAGGGGGCGAGGGTCACCCCTCCACTTT. Translated, it gives CASSLPRGRGSPLHF.

The chain is built from TRBV10-3 and TRBJ2-3; 11 nucleotides align to TRBD1. The CDR3 runs 16 residues. J gave up 5 bases and V 4 bases, and 8 bases lay outside the gene matches. CDR1 is ENHRY and CDR2 is SYGVKD in the germline V gene. The CDR3 DNA is TGTGCCATCAGTGGAAGGACAGGGGGCAGGGGAGATACGCAGTATTTT. It translates to CAISGRTGGRGDTQYF.

To note about this clone: The same CDR3 can be traced to other DNA sequences in this sample. The chain combines TRBV18 with TRBJ2-7; D is possibly TRBD2 (6 bases). This CDR3 spans 14 amino acids. The V end was cut by 6 bases, the J end by 0 bases, with 12 bases between. The V gene's germline CDR1 is KGHSH and CDR2 LQKENI. The CDR3 region is CASSPSGVSYEQYF. CDR3 nucleotides: TGTGCCAGCTCCCCCTCGGGAGTCTCCTACGAGCAGTACTTC.

The CDR3 nucleotides read TGTGCCAGCAGGCTAGCGCTCTCCTACGAGCAGTACTTC. Residues: CASRLALSYEQYF. V gene TRBV6-5 combines with J gene TRBJ2-7; TRBD2 might be the D (6 bases). The CDR3 is 13 amino acids. Germline CDR1 reads MNHEY; CDR2 reads SVGAGI. Trimming removed 6 bases from V and 0 bases from J, with 9 bases in between.

The rearrangement joins TRBV27 to TRBJ2-4, with a weak D call TRBD2 (7 bases). The CDR3 is 17 residues long. Germline V gives CDR1 MNHEY, CDR2 SMNVEV (reference sequence). Trimming pared 4 bases from V and 0 bases from J, leaving 16 bases between. The CDR3 loop reads CASSSRGGGRAKNIQYF. DNA of the CDR3: TGTGCCAGCAGTTCCCGGGGCGGGGGCAGAGCCAAAAACATTCAGTACTTC.

J is TRBJ1-4 and V is TRBV19; 8 nucleotides agree with TRBD1. Germline V gene lookup returns CDR1 LNHDA and CDR2 SQIVND (reference sequence). This CDR3 has 14 amino acids. V shed 6 bases, J shed 7 bases, and the junction held 7 bases outside the gene matches. The CDR3 bases are TGTGCCAGTAGACTACAGGGGGGGAGTGAAAAACTGTTTTTT. Its protein is CASRLQGGSEKLFF.

This rearrangement joins TRBV6-6 to TRBJ1-1, with a weak D call TRBD1 (5 bases). Looked up from germline, CDR1 is MNHNY and CDR2 is SVGAGI (reference sequence). The CDR3 runs 14 residues. V lost 6 bases and J 3 bases, leaving 14 bases between the germline ends. The CDR3 here is CASRSTEKDTEAFF. DNA for the CDR3: TGTGCCAGCAGGTCGACAGAGAAGGACACTGAAGCTTTCTTT.

Written as DNA, the CDR3 is TGTGCCAGCAGCCCCTCGCGGGCCGGGGAGCTGTTTTTT. As protein: CASSPSRAGELFF. The chain joins TRBV9 to TRBJ2-2; D perhaps matches TRBD2 (5 bases). This CDR3 has 13 amino acids. The V gene lost 4 bases and the J gene lost 6 bases, with 10 bases spanning the gap. Germline V CDR1 and CDR2: SGDLS, YYNGEE. Using reference TRBV9 and TRBJ2-2 for the parts outside the CDR3, the full variable domain is DSGVTQTPKHLITATGQRVTLRCSPRSGDLSVYWYQQSLDQGLQFLIQYYNGEERAKGNILERFSAQQFPDLHSELNLSSLELGDSALYFCASSPSRAGELFFGEGSRLTVL.

The CDR3 loop is CASTWGGSGNTEAFF. The CDR3 region has the DNA TGTGCCAGCACCTGGGGGGGCTCGGGGAACACTGAAGCTTTCTTT. The chain carries TRBV7-8 and TRBJ1-1; the D gene is possibly TRBD1 (6 bases). Trimming stripped 7 bases from V and 1 base from J, with 16 bases between. The CDR3 is made up of 15 amino acids. The germline V gene has CDR1 SGHVS and CDR2 FQNEAQ.

The table lists this clone with a count of one. The chain is built from TRBV30 and TRBJ2-1; D is possibly TRBD1 (5 bases). CDR1 GTSNPN and CDR2 SVGIG come from the germline V gene (reference sequence). The CDR3 is 14 amino acids. Trimming removed 6 bases at V and 0 bases at J, with 12 bases between. CDR3 bases: TGTGCCTGCCGTACAGGCTACTCCTACAATGAGCAGTTCTTC. Amino acid sequence: CACRTGYSYNEQFF.

The chain links TRBV5-4 to TRBJ2-1, with a weak D call TRBD2 (5 bases). This CDR3 contains 14 residues. V was trimmed by 0 bases and J by 9 bases, leaving 13 bases between them. Per germline, CDR1 SGHNT and CDR2 YYREEE (reference sequence). CDR3 sequence: CASSLGGSKGEQFF. Written as DNA, the CDR3 is TGTGCCAGCAGCTTGGGTGGGAGTAAAGGTGAGCAGTTCTTC. Combining the CDR3 with reference TRBV5-4 and TRBJ2-1 gives the whole variable domain ETGVTQSPTHLIKTRGQQVTLRCSSQSGHNTVSWYQQALGQGPQFIFQYYREEENGRGNFPPRFSGLQFPNYSSELNVNALELDDSALYLCASSLGGSKGEQFFGPGTRLTVL.

The chain carries TRBV5-4 and TRBJ1-2; 9 nucleotides match TRBD1. This CDR3 is 13 amino acids long. The germline V gene has CDR1 SGHNT and CDR2 YYREEE (reference sequence). V shed 4 bases and J 8 bases; nucleotides not matched to a gene: 6. DNA of the CDR3: TGTGCCAGCAGCCGAGACAGGGGGAGAGGCTACACCTTC. Amino acids: CASSRDRGRGYTF.

This clone appeared a single time. The V gene is TRBV18, the J gene TRBJ2-2; D ambiguous. Germline lookup yields CDR1 KGHSH and CDR2 LQKENI. Trimming stripped 6 bases from V and 1 base from J, with 6 bases between. The CDR3 has 13 residues. CDR3 in DNA: TGTGCCAGCTCGCGCCAGAACACCGGGGAGCTGTTTTTT. Amino acid sequence: CASSRQNTGELFF.

This chain joins TRBV5-1 and TRBJ2-1; 7 bases agree with TRBD1. This CDR3 spans 15 amino acids. The germline gives CDR1 SGHRS, CDR2 YFSETQ. With 0 bases clipped from V and 3 bases from J, the junction kept 3 bases outside the gene matches. In DNA form, the CDR3 reads TGCGCCAGCAGCTTGGGACAGGGCATCTACAATGAGCAGTTCTTC. Protein sequence: CASSLGQGIYNEQFF.

This sequence joins TRBV5-1 and TRBJ1-1, with 7 bases lining up with TRBD1. The germline V gene has CDR1 SGHRS and CDR2 YFSETQ. The CDR3 extends over 15 amino acids. Trimming took 2 bases from V and 1 from J; bases not matched to a gene: 5. The CDR3 sequence is CASSFYRGQNTEAFF. The CDR3 DNA follows: TGCGCCAGCAGCTTTTACAGGGGACAGAACACTGAAGCTTTCTTT.

The chain recombines TRBV19 with TRBJ2-7, with a weak D call TRBD1 (5 bases). Germline CDR1 reads LNHDA; CDR2 reads SQIVND (reference sequence). The germline V and J ends were trimmed by 7 bases and 2 bases, with 15 bases remaining between them. The CDR3 runs to 14 residues. Here the CDR3 reads CASKVDPRAYEQYF. The CDR3 coding sequence is TGTGCCAGTAAGGTTGACCCCAGGGCCTACGAGCAGTACTTC.

This sequence joins TRBV5-1 and TRBJ2-3; TRBD1 matches 7 bases. The germline V gene has CDR1 SGHRS and CDR2 YFSETQ. The CDR3 consists of 15 residues. J gave up 4 bases and V 3 bases, and 8 bases lay outside the gene matches. For the CDR3, the DNA is TGCGCCAGCAGCTCGCAGGGGGTGAAGGCAGATACGCAGTATTTT. As protein: CASSSQGVKADTQYF.

This chain links TRBV6-5 with TRBJ2-7; maybe TRBD2 (6 bases). CDR1 MNHEY and CDR2 SVGAGI come from the germline V gene. CDR3 length: 15 residues. V lost 10 bases and J lost 0, with 19 bases in between. DNA of the CDR3: TGTGCCACGGTGTCTGGCGGGGCTAACTCCTACGAGCAGTACTTC. Protein: CATVSGGANSYEQYF.